The TCR beta chain described here comes from a study of T cells in Graves' hyperthyroidism and ophthalmopathy. Notes on the study in general: Researchers found most expanded thyroid clonotypes above 0.001 in blood as well.

The CDR3 is made up of 13 amino acids. Trimming took off 2 bases at V and 3 bases at J, with 5 bases between the two ends. The germline V gene encodes CDR1 MNHEY and CDR2 SVGAGI. There were TCR beta CDR3 regions amplified from RNA transcripts. RT-PCR in the first round (using the HTBI primer set) targeted the TCR CDR3. TCRdb processed the multiplex PCR reads anew with MiXCR; each CDR3 protein has one entry. The sample shows about 700,000 distinct CDR3 sequences, 13% to 15% of them seen only once. When ophthalmopathy did not progress within 18 months, Graves' hyperthyroidism was considered stable. This clonotype was picked up many times. Antigen specificity is unknown.

The origin of this receptor is a woman younger than 35 with Graves' hyperthyroidism. The V gene is TRBV6-5, the J gene TRBJ2-1; D not certain. Material for sequencing was blood. Written as DNA, the CDR3 is TGTGCCAGCAGTTACAAGGACTACAATGAGCAGTTCTTC. Translation gives CASSYKDYNEQFF.